The 30 T cell receptor beta chains below were found in one sample sequenced in a study of shared clonotypes between healthy human individuals. TCRdb's table, derived via immunoSEQ multiplex PCR, lists solely in-frame clones and lacks some. Among under 2,500,000 clones listed, approximately 96% were seen once. Sequenced sample: naive CD4+ T cells sorted from blood. This sample's subset: CD45RA+ positively selected. These TCRs come from a man between 18 and 35 years old in good health.

The rearrangement uses TRBV30 and TRBJ1-2; D gene uncertain. This CDR3 region has 11 residues. With 3 bases removed from V and 4 bases from J, the gap between germline ends came to 6 bases. Germline-derived CDR1 and CDR2 are GTSNPN and SVGIG (reference sequence). The DNA of the CDR3 is TGTGCCTGGAGCCTGGTCTATGGCTACACCTTC. Translated, it gives CAWSLVYGYTF.

The CDR3 protein is CASNLHDSPMDTQYF. The CDR3 region has the DNA TGTGCCAGCAACTTACACGACAGCCCGATGGATACGCAGTATTTT. The chain carries TRBV2 and TRBJ2-3; D may be TRBD1 (5 bases). The ends were cut back, 7 bases at V and 6 bases at J, with 20 bases in the middle. In germline, CDR1 is SNHLY, CDR2 FYNNEI. The CDR3 is 15 residues long.

This clone was detected only a few times. This chain links TRBV28 with TRBJ1-1; TRBD1 matches at 7 bases. Germline CDR1 MDHEN, CDR2 SYDVKM. J was trimmed by 0 bases and V by 4 bases; bases with no gene match: 5. This CDR3 contains 15 residues. The CDR3 sequence is CASSSVDRVNTEAFF. The CDR3, as DNA: TGTGCCAGCAGTTCAGTAGACAGGGTGAACACTGAAGCTTTCTTT.

The rearrangement uses TRBV10-3 and TRBJ1-2; D is undetermined. There are 11 residues in the CDR3. Trimming removed 3 bases from V and 6 bases from J, with 5 bases in between. Germline lookup yields CDR1 ENHRY and CDR2 SYGVKD. The CDR3, as DNA: TGTGCCATCAGTGATCAAGATGGCTACACCTTC. It yields the protein CAISDQDGYTF.

As concerns this clone: Other DNA variants within this sample encode the same CDR3. J is TRBJ2-6 and V is TRBV9; no clear D. CDR1 SGDLS and CDR2 YYNGEE come from the germline V gene. With 0 bases removed from V and 1 base from J, the gap between germline ends came to 5 bases. This CDR3 is 15 amino acids long. For the CDR3, the DNA is TGTGCCAGCAGCGTAGGGGATTCTGGGGCCAACGTCCTGACTTTC. Translation: CASSVGDSGANVLTF.

Only a few counts were recorded for this clone. The J gene is TRBJ2-7, the V gene TRBV6-1; 8 nucleotides agree with TRBD1. The J segment lost 6 bases and the V segment lost 6 bases, leaving 7 bases of the junction unmatched. This CDR3 contains 13 residues. Per the germline V gene, CDR1 is MNHNS and CDR2 is SASEGT. DNA of the CDR3: TGTGCCAGCAGGGGGATAGGGACAGGCGAGCAGTACTTC. Amino acid sequence: CASRGIGTGEQYF.

The rearrangement joins TRBV2 to TRBJ1-4, with 8 bases that match TRBD1. Germline V gene lookup returns CDR1 SNHLY and CDR2 FYNNEI. The CDR3 sequence is 15 residues long. J lost 4 bases, V lost 3 bases, and 4 bases had no gene match. The CDR3 sequence is CASSESGGVNEKLFF. The CDR3 nucleotides are TGTGCCAGCAGTGAGTCAGGGGGCGTTAATGAAAAACTGTTTTTT.

The rearrangement uses TRBV21-1 and TRBJ2-7; the D segment call TRBD1 is taken from the table without a DNA check. TRBV21-1 corresponds to a pseudogene. The CDR3 loop spans 17 amino acids. The CDR3 reads CASSKDPWQGTTYEQYF. The DNA of the CDR3 is TGTGCCAGCAGCAAAGACCCTTGGCAGGGAACGACCTACGAGCAGTACTTC.

The CDR3 here is CASTKSRQGDHEQYF. CDR3 in DNA: TGTGCCAGCACCAAATCAAGGCAGGGGGACCACGAGCAGTACTTC. This rearrangement joins TRBV6-5 to TRBJ2-7, with TRBD1 matching 7 bases. Trimming took 7 bases from V and 5 from J; bases not matched to a gene: 14. The CDR3 has 15 residues. Looked up from germline, CDR1 is MNHEY and CDR2 is SVGAGI.

The gene calls are TRBV5-3 and TRBJ1-2; weak D call: TRBD1 (6 bases). TRBV5-3 is flagged as an ORF with uncertain function. The CDR3 has 16 residues. Trimming removed 4 bases from V and 4 bases from J, with 20 bases in between. The CDR3 here is CARSGTPTGRSYGYTF. The CDR3 DNA sequence: TGTGCCAGAAGCGGGACACCCACAGGGAGGAGCTATGGCTACACCTTC.

The chain combines TRBV7-3 with TRBJ1-6, with D uncertain. V lost 4 bases, J lost 6 bases, and 7 bases lay in between. The germline gives CDR1 SGHTA, CDR2 FQGTGA. The CDR3 is made up of 13 amino acids. The DNA of the CDR3 is TGTGCCAGCAGCTCGGACGGTAATTCACCCCTCCACTTT. Its translation is CASSSDGNSPLHF.

This clone was detected only once. The chain recombines TRBV6-4 with TRBJ2-1; 8 bases fit TRBD1. The V segment lost 5 bases and the J segment 4 bases; nucleotides outside the gene matches: 4. CDR3 length equals 14 residues. Germline-derived CDR1 and CDR2 are MRHNA and SNTAGT. The CDR3 spells CASSPGTGYNEQFF. DNA for the CDR3: TGTGCCAGCAGTCCCGGGACAGGATACAATGAGCAGTTCTTC.

As concerns this clone: Other DNA sequences of this sample code for an identical CDR3. This chain connects TRBV5-6 to TRBJ2-3; D is unresolved. CDR1 and CDR2 (germline): SGHDT, YYEEEE. CDR3 length: 12 residues. V gave up 4 bases and J gave up 2 bases, with 5 bases separating them. The CDR3 spells CASSPDTDTQYF. CDR3 DNA: TGTGCCAGCAGCCCGGACACAGATACGCAGTATTTT.

V and J are TRBV6-1 and TRBJ1-1; D unclear. The CDR3 is 15 amino acids. With 7 bases removed from V and 4 bases from J, the gap between germline ends came to 19 bases. The germline gives CDR1 MNHNS, CDR2 SASEGT. The CDR3 protein is CASINLAPFGTEAFF. The CDR3 DNA follows: TGTGCCAGCATAAACCTAGCCCCATTCGGCACTGAAGCTTTCTTT.

This clone was seen just once. This sequence joins TRBV2 and TRBJ2-1; weak D call: TRBD2 (6 bases). Between the trimmed V and J ends, which lost 7 bases and 0 bases, there was a span of 10 bases. The CDR3 consists of 14 residues. Germline values: CDR1 SNHLY, CDR2 FYNNEI. This CDR3 reads CASIAEISYNEQFF. The CDR3 nucleotides are TGTGCCAGCATAGCGGAAATCTCCTACAATGAGCAGTTCTTC. The entire variable domain, with the rest obtained from reference TRBV2 and TRBJ2-1, is as follows: EPEVTQTPSHQVTQMGQEVILRCVPISNHLYFYWYRQILGQKVEFLVSFYNNEISEKSEIFDDQFSVERPDGSNFTLKIRSTKLEDSAMYFCASIAEISYNEQFFGPGTRLTVL.

The chain links TRBV7-3 to TRBJ1-6, with 7 bases lining up with TRBD1. CDR3 size: 15 residues. Germline V CDR1 and CDR2: SGHTA, FQGTGA. With V trimmed by 2 bases and J by 6 bases, 4 bases remained unmatched. The CDR3 here is CASSLSRDSNSPLHF. CDR3 DNA: TGTGCCAGCAGCTTATCCAGGGACAGTAATTCACCCCTCCACTTT. Looking up the rest from reference TRBV7-3 and TRBJ1-6 gives the full variable domain: GAGVSQTPSNKVTEKGKYVELRCDPISGHTALYWYRQSLGQGPEFLIYFQGTGAADDSGLPNDRFFAVRPEGSVSTLKIQRTERGDSAVYLCASSLSRDSNSPLHFGNGTRLTVT.

The chain links TRBV19 to TRBJ1-2, with TRBD1 matching over 9 bases. The V and J ends lost 4 bases and 2 bases, in that order; junction bases with no gene match: 5. Germline V gene sequence: CDR1 LNHDA, CDR2 SQIVND (reference sequence). The CDR3 loop spans 15 amino acids. The DNA of the CDR3 is TGTGCCAGTAGTAAACCGGGACAGGGCAACTATGGCTACACCTTC. Translated: CASSKPGQGNYGYTF. Filled out from reference TRBV19 and TRBJ1-2, the complete variable domain reads DGGITQSPKYLFRKEGQNVTLSCEQNLNHDAMYWYRQDPGQGLRLIYYSQIVNDFQKGDIAEGYSVSREKKESFPLTVTSAQKNPTAFYLCASSKPGQGNYGYTFGSGTRLTVV.

A few counts support this clone. The rearrangement links TRBV20-1 to TRBJ2-4; 7 nucleotides agree with TRBD1. Trimming removed 1 base from V and 16 bases from J; junction bases left unmatched: 7. This CDR3 is built from 11 residues. CDR1 DFQATT and CDR2 SNEGSKA come from the germline V gene (reference sequence). The CDR3 loop is CSARADRAAYF. CDR3 DNA: TGCAGTGCTAGAGCTGACAGGGCGGCTTACTTC.

Only one count was recorded for this clone. J is TRBJ2-3 and V is TRBV2; D is unclear. Looked up from germline, CDR1 is SNHLY and CDR2 is FYNNEI. The CDR3 consists of 14 residues. Trimming left V 8 bases short and J 1 base short, with 13 bases between. The DNA of the CDR3 is TGTGCCAGCCAGCTCATAGGTGGCACAGATACGCAGTATTTT. It yields the protein CASQLIGGTDTQYF.

The chain links TRBV5-6 to TRBJ2-4, with no clear D. The germline gives CDR1 SGHDT, CDR2 YYEEEE. V lost 5 bases to trimming and J lost 1 base, with 13 bases between them. This CDR3 spans 15 amino acids. The CDR3 region is CASSEKDWAKNIQYF. The CDR3 coding sequence is TGTGCCAGCAGTGAGAAGGATTGGGCCAAAAACATTCAGTACTTC.

The rearrangement links TRBV30 to TRBJ2-7; D uncertain. V lost 1 base and J 7 bases, leaving 8 bases between the germline ends. The CDR3 contains 11 residues. CDR1 GTSNPN and CDR2 SVGIG come from the germline V gene (reference sequence). The CDR3 sequence: CAWSGFIEQYF. CDR3 DNA: TGTGCCTGGAGTGGCTTTATAGAGCAGTACTTC.

The V call is TRBV6-1, the J call TRBJ1-5; possible D gene TRBD1, 6 bases. V lost 6 bases to trimming and J lost 3 bases, with 15 bases between them. CDR1 is MNHNS and CDR2 is SASEGT in the germline V gene. The CDR3 has 15 amino acids. The CDR3 sequence is CASRDRGGNNQPQHF. CDR3 DNA: TGTGCCAGCAGGGACCGAGGGGGTAACAATCAGCCCCAGCATTTT.

The V call is TRBV2, the J call TRBJ2-2, with TRBD1 identical over 7 bases. Losses at the gene ends were 4 bases for V and 4 bases for J; bases not matched to a gene: 6. This CDR3 comprises 15 residues. CDR1 and CDR2 (germline): SNHLY, FYNNEI. The CDR3 loop is CASSVPGGGTGELFF. CDR3 nucleotides: TGTGCCAGCAGTGTTCCAGGGGGTGGCACCGGGGAGCTGTTTTTT.

The chain is built from TRBV19 and TRBJ1-2; D not certain. V was cut by 5 bases and J by 7 bases, with 14 bases left in between. The CDR3 length is 13 residues. Germline lookup yields CDR1 LNHDA and CDR2 SQIVND (reference sequence). CDR3 nucleotides: TGTGCCAGTAGTCCCGCGACCGGGCTTGGCTACACCTTC. Its protein product is CASSPATGLGYTF.

V gene TRBV6-4 combines with J gene TRBJ2-1; 13 bases line up with TRBD2. Trimming cost V 0 bases and J 6 bases; bases outside gene matches: 11. The length of the CDR3 is 19 residues. Germline-derived CDR1 and CDR2 are MRHNA and SNTAGT. Written as DNA, the CDR3 is TGTGCCAGCAGTGACTCGACAGGATGGAGGACTAGCGGGAGCAATGAGCAGTTCTTC. Translation: CASSDSTGWRTSGSNEQFF.

The chain carries TRBV10-3 and TRBJ1-6; tentative D call: TRBD1 (6 bases). Trimming left V 8 bases short and J 6 bases short, with 17 bases between. CDR1 and CDR2 (germline): ENHRY, SYGVKD. The CDR3 runs to 15 residues. The CDR3: CAISGGRGGNSPLHF. The DNA of the CDR3 is TGTGCCATCTCCGGGGGGCGGGGAGGTAATTCACCCCTCCACTTT.

The chain joins TRBV28 to TRBJ1-5; D gene uncertain. Germline values: CDR1 MDHEN, CDR2 SYDVKM. This CDR3 contains 15 residues. V lost 5 bases and J 4 bases, leaving 15 bases between the germline ends. CDR3 sequence (DNA): TGTGCCAGCAGTCCACCCGGACTAGGGAATCAGCCCCAGCATTTT. Translating it yields CASSPPGLGNQPQHF. Full variable domain (remainder filled in from reference TRBV28 and TRBJ1-5): DVKVTQSSRYLVKRTGEKVFLECVQDMDHENMFWYRQDPGLGLRLIYFSYDVKMKEKGDIPEGYSVSREKKERFSLILESASTNQTSMYLCASSPPGLGNQPQHFGDGTRLSIL.

V gene TRBV15 combines with J gene TRBJ2-6; D possibly corresponds to TRBD1 (6 bases). Germline CDR1 LNHNV, CDR2 YYDKDF (reference sequence). CDR3 size: 12 residues. The V and J ends lost 4 bases and 11 bases respectively, with 9 bases between them. The CDR3 is CATSTKGDVLTF. In DNA form, the CDR3 reads TGTGCCACCAGCACCAAGGGGGACGTCCTGACTTTC.

The chain combines TRBV6-5 with TRBJ1-5, with 7 bases lining up with TRBD1. The ends lost 10 bases at V and 3 bases at J; junction bases unmatched: 3. Germline CDR1 reads MNHEY; CDR2 reads SVGAGI. The CDR3 covers 12 residues. The CDR3 nucleotides read TGTGCCACTGGACAGGTCAATCAGCCCCAGCATTTT. This encodes CATGQVNQPQHF.

CDR3 DNA sequence: TGCGCCAGCAGCTTGGATGATAGCACAGATACGCAGTATTTT. Translated, it gives CASSLDDSTDTQYF. The chain is built from TRBV5-1 and TRBJ2-3; no clear D gene. The CDR3 has 14 amino acids. Germline values: CDR1 SGHRS, CDR2 YFSETQ. The V gene lost 0 bases and the J gene lost 0 bases, with 5 bases spanning the gap. The full variable domain, completed using reference TRBV5-1 and TRBJ2-3, is KAGVTQTPRYLIKTRGQQVTLSCSPISGHRSVSWYQQTPGQGLQFLFEYFSETQRNKGNFPGRFSGRQFSNSRSEMNVSTLELGDSALYLCASSLDDSTDTQYFGPGTRLTVL.